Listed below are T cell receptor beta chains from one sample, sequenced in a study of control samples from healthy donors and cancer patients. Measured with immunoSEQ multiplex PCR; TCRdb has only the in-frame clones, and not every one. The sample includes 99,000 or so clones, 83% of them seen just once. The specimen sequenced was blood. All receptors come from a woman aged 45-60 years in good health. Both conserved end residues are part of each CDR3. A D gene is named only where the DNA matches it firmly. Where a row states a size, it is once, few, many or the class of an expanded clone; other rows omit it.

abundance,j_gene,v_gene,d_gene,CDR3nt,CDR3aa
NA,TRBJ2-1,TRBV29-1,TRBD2,TGCAGCGTTGAAGAGGGGCTAGCGGGGCCATACAATGAGCAGTTCTTC,CSVEEGLAGPYNEQFF
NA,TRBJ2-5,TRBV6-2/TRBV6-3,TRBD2,TGTGCCAGCAGTTCGGGACTAGCGGGGGGTCGAGAGACCCAGTACTTC,CASSSGLAGGRETQYF
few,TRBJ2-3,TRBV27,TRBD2,TGTGCCAGCAGTTTCTTAGCGGGGGGGGGCGATACGCAGTATTTT,CASSFLAGGGDTQYF
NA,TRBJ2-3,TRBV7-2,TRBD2,TGTGCCAGCAGCCTCACGGGGGGGCGCACAGATACGCAGTATTTT,CASSLTGGRTDTQYF
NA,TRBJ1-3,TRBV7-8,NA,TGTGCCAGCAGCTTTGGGCTCCCCAACTCTGGAAACACCATATATTTT,CASSFGLPNSGNTIYF
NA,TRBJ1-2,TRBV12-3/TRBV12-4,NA,TGTGCCAGCAGCCACCGAAGGTTGGGGGGCTACACCTTC,CASSHRRLGGYTF
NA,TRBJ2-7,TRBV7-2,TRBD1,TGTGCCAGCAGTTCCGGGACAGGGTACTACGAGCAGTACTTC,CASSSGTGYYEQYF
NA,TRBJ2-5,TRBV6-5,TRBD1,TGTGCCAGCAGTCGGACAGGGGGGACCCAGTACTTC,CASSRTGGTQYF
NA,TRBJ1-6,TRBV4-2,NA,TGTGCCAGCAGCCAAGATATCGGTTCACCCCTCCACTTT,CASSQDIGSPLHF
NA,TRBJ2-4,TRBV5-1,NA,TGCGCCAGCAGCCGGGGCCCGACAGGTTCTGACATTCAGTACTTC,CASSRGPTGSDIQYF
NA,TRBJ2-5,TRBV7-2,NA,TGTGCCAGCAGCAAGGTAGAGACCCAGTACTTC,CASSKVETQYF
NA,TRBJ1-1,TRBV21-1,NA,TGTGCCAGCAGCAAACGACAGGGGGTTCCCTTGAACACTGAAGCTTTCTTT,CASSKRQGVPLNTEAFF
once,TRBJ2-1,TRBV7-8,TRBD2,TGTGCCAGCAGCCCGGGACTACTTTTAGGCAATGAGCAGTTCTTC,CASSPGLLLGNEQFF
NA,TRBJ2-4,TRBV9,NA,TGTGCCAGCAGCACGCGACAGGACCCACTAGCCAAAAACATTCAGTACTTC,CASSTRQDPLAKNIQYF
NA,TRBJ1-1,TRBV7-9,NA,TGTGCCAGCAGCTTAGTCCAGGGTCAAGCTTTCTTT,CASSLVQGQAFF
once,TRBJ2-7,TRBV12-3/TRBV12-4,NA,TGTGCCAGCAGTCCCCGGTGGGAGCAGTACTTC,CASSPRWEQYF
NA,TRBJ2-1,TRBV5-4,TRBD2,TGTGCCAGCAGCTTCGGGGACTACGACAATGAGCAGTTCTTC,CASSFGDYDNEQFF
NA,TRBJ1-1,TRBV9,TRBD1,TGTGCCAGCAGCGTGGTGGACAGGCCAACCACTGAAGCTTTCTTT,CASSVVDRPTTEAFF
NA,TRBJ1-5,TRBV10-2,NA,TGCGCCAGCAGTGAGTCGAGTCCAGGTCAGCCCCAGCATTTT,CASSESSPGQPQHF
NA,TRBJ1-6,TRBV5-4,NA,TGTGCCAGCAGCTTAGCAGGGCCAAATTCACCCCTCCACTTT,CASSLAGPNSPLHF
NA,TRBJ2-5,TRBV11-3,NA,TGTGCCAGCAGCCTAGGAAATAGCGAAGAGACCCAGTACTTC,CASSLGNSEETQYF
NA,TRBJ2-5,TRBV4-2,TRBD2,TGTGCCAGCAGCCAAGGGGGGCTAGCGGGGGCTCACCAAGAGACCCAGTACTTC,CASSQGGLAGAHQETQYF
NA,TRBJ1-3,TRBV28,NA,TGTGCCAGCAAACCTGGATGGGGGCAAACCTCTGGAAACACCATATATTTT,CASKPGWGQTSGNTIYF
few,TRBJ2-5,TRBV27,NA,TGTGCCAGCAGTTTATCGGCCAGACAAGAGACCCAGTACTTC,CASSLSARQETQYF
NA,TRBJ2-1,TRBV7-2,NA,TGTGCCAGCATCTTGTCCGCGGGGACCTACAATGAGCAGTTCTTC,CASILSAGTYNEQFF
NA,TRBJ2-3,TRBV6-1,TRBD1,TGTGCCAGCAGTGGGGGACAGGGAAGGGTCGCAGATACGCAGTATTTT,CASSGGQGRVADTQYF
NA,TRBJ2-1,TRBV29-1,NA,TGCAGCGTTGAATTGGGACTCTCCTACAATGAGCAGTTCTTC,CSVELGLSYNEQFF
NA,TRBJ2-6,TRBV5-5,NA,TGTGCCAGCAGCGGGACCACTGGGGCCAACGTCCTGACTTTC,CASSGTTGANVLTF
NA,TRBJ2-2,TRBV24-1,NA,TGTGCCACCAGTGACCCTCAGGGGCCGTCGGGGACCGGGGAGCTGTTTTTT,CATSDPQGPSGTGELFF
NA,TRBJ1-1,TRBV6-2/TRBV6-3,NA,TGTGCCAGCAGTTCCTCAGGGGATGGTGAAGCTTTCTTT,CASSSSGDGEAFF
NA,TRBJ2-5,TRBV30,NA,TGTGCCTGGAGGCCGACAGCGAACCAAGAGACCCAGTACTTC,CAWRPTANQETQYF
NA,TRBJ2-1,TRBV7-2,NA,TGTGCCAGCAGCTTGGACTTTGGCAATGAGCAGTTCTTC,CASSLDFGNEQFF
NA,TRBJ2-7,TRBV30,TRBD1,TGTGCCTGGAGTCCCTGGGATAGGGGGCCCACTTACGAGCAGTACTTC,CAWSPWDRGPTYEQYF
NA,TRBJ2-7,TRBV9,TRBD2,TGTGCCAGCAGCGGACGACCTGATGAGCGGGGGGGCTCCGAGCAGTACTTC,CASSGRPDERGGSEQYF
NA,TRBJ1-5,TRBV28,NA,TGTGCCAGCAGTCCGGTCGGCAGGGTCGATCAGCCCCAGCATTTT,CASSPVGRVDQPQHF
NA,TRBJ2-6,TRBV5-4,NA,TGTGCCAGCAGCTTTGACAGCTCTGGGGCCAACGTCCTGACTTTC,CASSFDSSGANVLTF
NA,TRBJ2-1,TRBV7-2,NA,TGTGCCAGCAGCTTAGGGGCTAGACGGGAGCAGTTCTTC,CASSLGARREQFF
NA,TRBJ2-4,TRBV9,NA,TGTGCCAGCAGCGTAAGCGAGAAAAACATTCAGTACTTC,CASSVSEKNIQYF
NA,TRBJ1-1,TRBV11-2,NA,TGTGCCAGCAGCTTAGGCGGTAATACTGAAGCTTTCTTT,CASSLGGNTEAFF
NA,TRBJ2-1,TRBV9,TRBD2,TGTGCCAGCAGCGTAGCTCCCGGACTAGCGGGGCCGAGCTCCTACAATGAGCAGTTCTTC,CASSVAPGLAGPSSYNEQFF